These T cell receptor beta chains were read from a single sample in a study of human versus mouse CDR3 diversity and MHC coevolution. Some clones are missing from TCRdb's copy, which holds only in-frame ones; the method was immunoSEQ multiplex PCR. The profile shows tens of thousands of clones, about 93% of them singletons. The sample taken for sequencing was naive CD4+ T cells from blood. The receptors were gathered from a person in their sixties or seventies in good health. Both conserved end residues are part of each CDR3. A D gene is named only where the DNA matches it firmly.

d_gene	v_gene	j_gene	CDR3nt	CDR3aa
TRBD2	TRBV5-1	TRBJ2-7	TGCGCCAGCAGCCAAGCGGGGGGCAGTCCCTACGAGCAGTACTTC	CASSQAGGSPYEQYF
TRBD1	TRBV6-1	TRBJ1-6	TGTGCCAGCAGTGTTTCGGGACAGGGGGATTCACCCCTCCACTTT	CASSVSGQGDSPLHF
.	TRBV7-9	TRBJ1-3	TGTGCCAGCACTAACCGCGGGGGAGATGGAAACACCATATATTTT	CASTNRGGDGNTIYF
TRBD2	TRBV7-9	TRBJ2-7	TGTGCCAGCAGTTCCGGGCGGGAGCCCTACGAGCAGTACTTC	CASSSGREPYEQYF
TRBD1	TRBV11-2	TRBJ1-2	TGTGCCAGCAGCTTAGAGGGGACAGGAGGCTACACCTTC	CASSLEGTGGYTF
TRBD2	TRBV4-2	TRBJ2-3	TGTGCCAGCAGCCGTGATTCTAGCGGAGACCGCACAGATACGCAGTATTTT	CASSRDSSGDRTDTQYF
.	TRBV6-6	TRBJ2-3	TGTGCCAGCAGCGTCCGGGACCCCGGGGGAGATACGCAGTATTTT	CASSVRDPGGDTQYF
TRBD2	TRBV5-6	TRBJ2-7	TGTGCCAGCAGACTAGCGGGAGGGTTCGAGCAGTACTTC	CASRLAGGFEQYF
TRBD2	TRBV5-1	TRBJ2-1	TGCGCCAGCAGCTTGGGACTAGCGGGAGGTCTTTACAATGAGCAGTTCTTC	CASSLGLAGGLYNEQFF
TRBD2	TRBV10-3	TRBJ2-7	TGTGCCATCAGTGATAGCGGGTCCCCCCAGGGCGAGCAGTACTTC	CAISDSGSPQGEQYF
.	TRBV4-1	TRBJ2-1	TGCGCCAGCAGCGAGCCTCTAGCGTCCCACAATGAGCAGTTCTTC	CASSEPLASHNEQFF
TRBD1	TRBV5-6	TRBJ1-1	TGTGCCAGCAGCCCGGGGACAGGGGGCGCGACTGAAGCTTTCTTT	CASSPGTGGATEAFF
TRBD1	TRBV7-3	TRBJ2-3	TGTGCCAGCAGCTTATCGCGGACAGGCCGCACAGATACGCAGTATTTT	CASSLSRTGRTDTQYF
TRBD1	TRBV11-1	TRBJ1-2	TGTGCCAGCAGCCTCGGACAGGGGGCTGATGGCTACACCTTC	CASSLGQGADGYTF
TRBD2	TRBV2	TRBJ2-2	TGTGCCAGCAGCGTCCGACTAGCCCCATCTTCCGGGGAGCTGTTTTTT	CASSVRLAPSSGELFF
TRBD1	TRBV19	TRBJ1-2	TGTGCCAGTAGTATCCCGGGACAGGGTATCGGTGGCTACACCTTC	CASSIPGQGIGGYTF
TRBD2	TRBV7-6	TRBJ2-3	TGTGCCAGCAGGAATTCGGCGGGAGGGGGCGCAGATACGCAGTATTTT	CASRNSAGGGADTQYF
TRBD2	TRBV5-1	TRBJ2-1	TGCGCCAGCAGCTTGGTGGTAGCGGGGGCATGGGGACGGAATGAGCAGTTCTTC	CASSLVVAGAWGRNEQFF
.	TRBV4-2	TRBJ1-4	TGTGCCAGCAGCCAAGAGACAGGAGATAATGAAAAACTGTTTTTT	CASSQETGDNEKLFF